This TCR beta chain stems from a study of neoadjuvant anti-PD-1 for oral cavity cancer. Clones were sequenced by immunoSEQ multiplex PCR, and TCRdb holds only the in-frame ones, with some missing. The profile covers fewer than 25,000 clones, with 35% to 55% appearing a single time and around 43% taken by the ten largest. The V gene's germline CDR1 is KGHSH and CDR2 LQKENI. The length of the CDR3 is 15 residues. Trimming removed 2 bases from V and 0 bases from J, with 8 bases in between. As to time point: after neoadjuvant nivolumab, at surgical resection. Patients were newly diagnosed with stage II-IVA oral cavity squamous cell carcinoma without prior systemic or radiation treatment. This clone was detected many times.

The V call is TRBV18, the J call TRBJ1-3, with a tentative D call TRBD1 (5 bases). The receptor was isolated from a person between 40 and 80 years old with oral cavity squamous cell carcinoma. This specimen consisted of tumor tissue, obtained after nivolumab (anti-PD-1) treatment. The CDR3 reads CASSPSGGSGNTIYF. CDR3 in DNA: TGTGCCAGCTCACCAAGCGGGGGCTCTGGAAACACCATATATTTT.